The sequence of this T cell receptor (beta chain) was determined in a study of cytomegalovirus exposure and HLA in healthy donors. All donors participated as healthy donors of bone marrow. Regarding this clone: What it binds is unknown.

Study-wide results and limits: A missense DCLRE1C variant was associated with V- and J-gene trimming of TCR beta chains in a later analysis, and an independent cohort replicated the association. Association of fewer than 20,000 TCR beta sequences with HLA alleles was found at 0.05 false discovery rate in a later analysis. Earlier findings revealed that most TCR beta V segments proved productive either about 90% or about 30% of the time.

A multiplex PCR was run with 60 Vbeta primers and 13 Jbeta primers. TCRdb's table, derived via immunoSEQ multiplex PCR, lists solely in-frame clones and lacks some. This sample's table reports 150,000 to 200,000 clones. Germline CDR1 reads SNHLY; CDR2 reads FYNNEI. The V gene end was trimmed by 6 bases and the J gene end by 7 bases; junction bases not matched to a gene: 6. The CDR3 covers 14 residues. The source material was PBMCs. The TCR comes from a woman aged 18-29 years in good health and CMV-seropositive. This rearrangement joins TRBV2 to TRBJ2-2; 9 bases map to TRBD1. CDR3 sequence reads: CASSQQGADGELFF. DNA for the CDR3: TGTGCCAGCAGCCAACAGGGGGCTGACGGGGAGCTGTTTTTT.